The T cell receptor beta chain described here comes from a study of blood T cells in healthy people across ages. Study results and limitations: Naive CD4+ cells and diversity were both higher in long-lived donors than in aged donors. The fall in TCR beta diversity per million T cells was roughly linear with age.

With V trimmed by 0 bases and J by 11 bases, 5 bases remained unmatched. The CDR3 consists of 15 residues. CDR1 SGHRS and CDR2 YFSETQ come from the germline V gene. PCR was performed a second time for roughly 7 to 11 cycles using a sample-barcoded 5' primer and a J-beta primer mix. A template-switch adaptor that had 12 random nucleotides put a tag on each cDNA molecule. TCRdb redid the calling of the 5' RACE reads with MiXCR, one entry per CDR3 protein. This sample has some 1.5 million distinct CDR3 sequences, with 28% found just once. Comment on this clonotype: What it binds is not known.

Each sample used at least 7 million PBMCs. The sequence derives from a woman aged 30 to 39 in good health. The gene calls are TRBV5-1 and TRBJ1-6; TRBD1 matches 10 bases. The sample comprised blood. The CDR3 nucleotides are TGCGCCAGCAGCTTGGAGGACAGGGGGAAGACACCCCTCCACTTT. The encoded protein is CASSLEDRGKTPLHF.